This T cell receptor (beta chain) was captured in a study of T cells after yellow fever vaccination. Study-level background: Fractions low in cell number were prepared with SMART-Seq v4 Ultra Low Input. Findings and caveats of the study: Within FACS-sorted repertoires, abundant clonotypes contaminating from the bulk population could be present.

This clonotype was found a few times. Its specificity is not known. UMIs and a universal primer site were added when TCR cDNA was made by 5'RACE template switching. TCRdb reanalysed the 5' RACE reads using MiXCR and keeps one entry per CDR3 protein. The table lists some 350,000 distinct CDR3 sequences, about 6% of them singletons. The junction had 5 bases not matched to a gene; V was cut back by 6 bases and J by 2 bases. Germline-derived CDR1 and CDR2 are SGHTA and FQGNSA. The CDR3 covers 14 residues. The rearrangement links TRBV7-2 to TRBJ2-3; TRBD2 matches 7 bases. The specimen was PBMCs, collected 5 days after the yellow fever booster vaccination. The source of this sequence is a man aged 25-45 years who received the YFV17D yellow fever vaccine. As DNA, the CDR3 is TGTGCCAGCAGGAGACTAGCCGTCACAGATACGCAGTATTTT. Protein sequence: CASRRLAVTDTQYF. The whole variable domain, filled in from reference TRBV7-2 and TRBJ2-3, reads GAGVSQSPSNKVTEKGKDVELRCDPISGHTALYWYRQSLGQGLEFLIYFQGNSAPDKSGLPSDRFSAERTGGSVSTLTIQRTQQEDSAVYLCASRRLAVTDTQYFGPGTRLTVL.